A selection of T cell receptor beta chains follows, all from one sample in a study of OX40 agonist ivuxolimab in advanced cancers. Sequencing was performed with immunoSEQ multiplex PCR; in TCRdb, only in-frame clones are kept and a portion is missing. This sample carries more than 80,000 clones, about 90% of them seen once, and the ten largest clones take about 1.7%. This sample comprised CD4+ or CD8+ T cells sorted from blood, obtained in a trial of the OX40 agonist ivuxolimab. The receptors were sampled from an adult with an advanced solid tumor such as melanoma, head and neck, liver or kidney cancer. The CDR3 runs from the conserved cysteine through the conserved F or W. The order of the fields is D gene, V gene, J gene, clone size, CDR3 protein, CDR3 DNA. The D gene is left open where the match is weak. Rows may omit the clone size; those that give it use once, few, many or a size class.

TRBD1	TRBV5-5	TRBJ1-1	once	CASSYETGLPEAFF	TGTGCCAGCAGCTACGAGACAGGGCTGCCTGAAGCTTTCTTT
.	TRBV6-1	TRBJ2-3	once	CASMGESSTDTQYF	TGTGCCAGCATGGGTGAATCTAGCACAGATACGCAGTATTTT
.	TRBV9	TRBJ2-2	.	CASSASTTGELFF	TGTGCCAGCAGCGCATCTACCACCGGGGAGCTGTTTTTT
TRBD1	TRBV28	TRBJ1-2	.	CASGGQGYGYTF	TGTGCCAGCGGGGGACAGGGCTATGGCTACACCTTC
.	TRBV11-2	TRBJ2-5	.	CASSFGQQETQYF	TGTGCCAGCAGCTTCGGACAGCAAGAGACCCAGTACTTC
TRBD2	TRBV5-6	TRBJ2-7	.	CASSPGLAGAYEQYF	TGTGCCAGCAGCCCCGGACTAGCGGGAGCCTACGAGCAGTACTTC
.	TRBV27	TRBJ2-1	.	CASSSHTYNEQFF	TGTGCCAGCAGTTCACACACCTACAATGAGCAGTTCTTC
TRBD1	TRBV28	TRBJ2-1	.	CASSLGQGNQFF	TGTGCCAGCAGTTTGGGACAGGGTAATCAGTTCTTC
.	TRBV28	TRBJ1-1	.	CASSFSGGGKSFF	TGTGCCAGCAGTTTTAGCGGGGGGGGTAAGTCTTTCTTT
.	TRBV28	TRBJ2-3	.	CASPPPLGAGTDTQYF	TGTGCCAGCCCCCCCCCTTTGGGGGCTGGCACAGATACGCAGTATTTT
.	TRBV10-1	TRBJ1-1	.	CASSEAIRAEAFF	TGCGCCAGCAGTGAGGCCATCAGGGCTGAAGCTTTCTTT
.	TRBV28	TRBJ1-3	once	CASSPLAPGRNSGNTIYF	TGTGCCAGCAGTCCCCTAGCCCCGGGACGGAACTCTGGAAACACCATATATTTT
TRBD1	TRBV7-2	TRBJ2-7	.	CASSVDRGGEQYF	TGTGCCAGCAGCGTGGACAGGGGAGGCGAGCAGTACTTC
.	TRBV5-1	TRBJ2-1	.	CASSLRSGSYNEQFF	TGCGCCAGCAGCTTGCGTAGCGGATCCTACAATGAGCAGTTCTTC
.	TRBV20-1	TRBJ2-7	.	CSLDSRMQYF	TGCAGCCTCGATTCCCGAATGCAGTACTTC
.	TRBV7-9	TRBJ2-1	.	CAWVQGRSYNEQFF	TGTGCCTGGGTACAGGGGAGGTCCTACAATGAGCAGTTCTTC
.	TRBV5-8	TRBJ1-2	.	CASGPTGLRLGNYGYTF	TGTGCCAGCGGACCGACAGGCCTCCGCCTCGGGAACTATGGCTACACCTTC
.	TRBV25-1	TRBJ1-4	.	CASSEWASGSTNEKLFF	TGTGCCAGCAGTGAATGGGCATCAGGATCAACTAATGAAAAACTGTTTTTT
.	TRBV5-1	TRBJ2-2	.	CASSWNANTGELFF	TGCGCCAGCAGCTGGAACGCGAACACCGGGGAGCTGTTTTTT
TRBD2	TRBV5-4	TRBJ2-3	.	CASSYRLAGVTDTQYF	TGTGCCAGCAGTTATAGACTAGCGGGAGTAACAGATACGCAGTATTTT
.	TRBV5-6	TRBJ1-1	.	CASSRTGITEAFF	TGTGCCAGCAGCCGAACAGGGATCACTGAAGCTTTCTTT
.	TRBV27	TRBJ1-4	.	CASGPQGEKLFF	TGTGCCAGCGGACCCCAGGGAGAAAAACTGTTTTTT
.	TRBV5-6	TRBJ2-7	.	CASSTPGHISSYEQYF	TGTGCCAGCAGCACCCCGGGACACATAAGCTCCTACGAGCAGTACTTC
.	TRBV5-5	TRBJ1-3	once	CASSLRVSSGNTIYF	TGTGCCAGCAGCCTCAGGGTCAGCTCTGGAAACACCATATATTTT
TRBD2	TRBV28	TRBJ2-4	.	CASSPPGLAAQNIQYF	TGTGCCAGCAGTCCCCCGGGACTAGCGGCCCAAAACATTCAGTACTTC
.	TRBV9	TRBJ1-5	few	CASSVEPEWGQPQHF	TGTGCCAGCAGCGTAGAGCCCGAGTGGGGTCAGCCCCAGCATTTT
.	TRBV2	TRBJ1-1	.	CASSDMRNTEAFF	TGTGCCAGCAGTGATATGAGGAACACTGAAGCTTTCTTT
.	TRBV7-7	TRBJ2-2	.	CASSPLVSNTGELFF	TGTGCTAGCAGCCCTCTAGTTTCGAACACCGGGGAGCTGTTTTTT
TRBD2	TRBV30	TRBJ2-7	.	CAWGQDSSGRGYEQYF	TGTGCCTGGGGACAAGACTCTAGCGGGAGGGGCTACGAGCAGTACTTC
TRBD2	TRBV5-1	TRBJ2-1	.	CASRVASGTVSSYNEQFF	TGCGCCAGCAGAGTCGCTAGCGGGACCGTGAGCTCCTACAATGAGCAGTTCTTC
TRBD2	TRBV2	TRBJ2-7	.	CASSVAGGPMYEQYF	TGTGCCAGCAGTGTAGCGGGAGGGCCTATGTACGAGCAGTACTTC
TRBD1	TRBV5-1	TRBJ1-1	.	CASREGQGAGEAFF	TGCGCCAGCAGGGAGGGACAGGGGGCAGGTGAAGCTTTCTTT
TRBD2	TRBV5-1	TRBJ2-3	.	CASSLSGTSGLGYTDTQYF	TGCGCCAGCAGCTTGTCCGGGACTAGCGGGCTCGGGTACACAGATACGCAGTATTTT
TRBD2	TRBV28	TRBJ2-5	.	CASSPALAVQETQYF	TGTGCCAGCAGTCCCGCCCTAGCGGTCCAAGAGACCCAGTACTTC
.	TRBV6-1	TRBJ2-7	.	CASLPGQDTSYEQYF	TGTGCCAGCCTTCCCGGCCAGGATACTTCCTACGAGCAGTACTTC
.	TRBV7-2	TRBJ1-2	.	CASSLALTYWGKADGYTF	TGTGCCAGCAGCTTAGCTCTAACTTATTGGGGCAAGGCGGATGGCTACACCTTC
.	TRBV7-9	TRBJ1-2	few	CASSPTGLDGYTF	TGTGCCAGCAGCCCTACAGGGTTGGATGGCTACACCTTC
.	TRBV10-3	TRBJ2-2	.	CAISGGNTGELFF	TGTGCCATCAGTGGGGGCAACACCGGGGAGCTGTTTTTT
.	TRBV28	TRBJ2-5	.	CASSSGTHKTQYF	TGTGCCAGCAGTTCCGGGACTCACAAGACCCAGTACTTC
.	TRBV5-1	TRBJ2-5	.	CASSLLSGSETQYF	TGCGCCAGCAGCTTGTTAAGCGGGTCGGAGACCCAGTACTTC
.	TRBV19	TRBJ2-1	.	CASEKYNEQFF	TGTGCCAGCGAAAAATACAATGAGCAGTTCTTC
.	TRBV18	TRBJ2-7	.	CASSPIYTRQGYEQYF	TGTGCCAGCTCACCGATTTATACTAGGCAGGGATACGAGCAGTACTTC
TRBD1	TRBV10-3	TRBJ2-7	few	CAIRLQGATGEQYF	TGTGCCATCAGATTACAGGGGGCCACTGGCGAGCAGTACTTC
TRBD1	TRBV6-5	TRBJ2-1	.	CASSYSFVTGGNEQFF	TGTGCCAGCAGTTACTCCTTCGTTACAGGGGGCAATGAGCAGTTCTTC
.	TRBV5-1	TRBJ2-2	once	CASSSTNLAGTPTGELFF	TGCGCCAGCAGCTCCACGAACCTGGCCGGGACACCGACCGGGGAGCTGTTTTTT
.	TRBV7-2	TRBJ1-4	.	CASSLGGLGNEKLFF	TGTGCCAGCAGCTTAGGGGGACTGGGAAATGAAAAACTGTTTTTT
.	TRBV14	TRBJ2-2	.	CASSWSLFEELFF	TGTGCCAGCAGCTGGAGCCTTTTTGAGGAGCTGTTTTTT
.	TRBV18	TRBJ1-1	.	CASSPGAMGTEAFF	TGTGCCAGCTCACCGGGGGCCATGGGCACTGAAGCTTTCTTT
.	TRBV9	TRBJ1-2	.	CASSGRTPNYGYTF	TGTGCCAGCAGCGGAAGAACACCCAACTATGGCTACACCTTC
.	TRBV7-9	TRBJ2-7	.	CASSLERYEQYF	TGTGCCAGCAGCTTAGAGCGCTACGAGCAGTACTTC
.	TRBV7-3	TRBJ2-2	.	CASSPTSSHTGELFF	TGTGCCAGCAGCCCCACTTCTAGCCACACCGGGGAGCTGTTTTTT
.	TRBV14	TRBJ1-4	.	CASSRTPGALNEKLFF	TGTGCCAGCAGCCGGACACCTGGGGCACTCAATGAAAAACTGTTTTTT
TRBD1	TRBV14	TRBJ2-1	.	CASSRGTGGRYNEQFF	TGTGCCAGCAGCCGCGGTACAGGGGGCAGGTACAATGAGCAGTTCTTC
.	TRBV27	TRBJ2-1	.	CASRNRYNEQFF	TGTGCCAGCAGAAACCGTTACAATGAGCAGTTCTTC